The table lists the clone carrying this TCR beta chain with a count of one. The sample belongs to a study of PD-1 blockade in classical Hodgkin lymphoma. CDR1 is GTSNPN, CDR2 SVGIG, per germline (reference sequence). V lost 0 bases and J lost 4; bases outside the gene matches: 5. The CDR3 runs to 15 residues. Time point denoted: cycle 4 day 1 (C4D1), after 6 weeks of nivolumab. Every single patient, without exception, relapsed after autologous stem cell transplantation, and brentuximab vedotin exposure varied. The table came from immunoSEQ multiplex PCR; TCRdb's copy has only in-frame clones and leaves some out. Among about 64,000 clones listed, under 95% were seen once.

This TCR was recovered from a human donor with classical Hodgkin lymphoma. The sequencing here drew on peripheral blood mononuclear cells (PBMCs), taken before the fourth cycle of nivolumab. This chain uses TRBV30 with TRBJ1-3; 8 bases line up with TRBD1. The CDR3 is CAWSVGRGLGNTIYF. The CDR3 DNA reads TGTGCCTGGAGTGTTGGCAGGGGGCTAGGAAACACCATATATTTT.